These T cell receptor beta chains were read from a single sample in a study of CXCR3-negative and CXCR3-positive naive CD8 T cells. No DNA is given; TCRdb re-called the 5' RACE reads and lists each CDR3 protein once. The table gives under 7,500 distinct CDR3 sequences; the top ten clones make up 1.2% to 1.5% of it. The sample consisted of naive CXCR3+ CD8+ T cells from blood. These receptors were obtained from a human donor in good health. Some clones in this sample may be carry-over from other donors' samples. The CDR3 runs from the conserved cysteine through the conserved F or W. For some rows the clone size is stated as once, few or many, or as a class when expanded; others skip it.

clone_size	v_call	cdr3_length	j_call	cdr3_aa
-	TRBV29-1	15	TRBJ2-3	CSVVLAGGESDTQYF
medium-sized	TRBV27	14	TRBJ2-1	CASSLDYGYNEQFF
-	TRBV9	13	TRBJ2-1	CASSSGIYNEQFF
medium-sized	TRBV28	17	TRBJ2-7	CASSPPMGRGQGNEQYF
medium-sized	TRBV19	14	TRBJ1-1	CASSMVGANTEAFF
medium-sized	TRBV6-5	15	TRBJ1-6	CASSYALDGSSPLHF
medium-sized	TRBV18	18	TRBJ2-1	CASSPKDGPDDDYNEQFF
medium-sized	TRBV20-1	12	TRBJ2-7	CSARVPTGEQYF
medium-sized	TRBV27	16	TRBJ2-4	CASSLTSTGVKNIQYF
-	TRBV7-6	12	TRBJ2-7	CASSFGDYEQYF
medium-sized	TRBV15	16	TRBJ1-2	CATSRDLAGDGYGYTF
medium-sized	TRBV28	13	TRBJ1-1	CASMGRLNTEAFF
-	TRBV9	13	TRBJ2-1	CASKRTGDNEQFF
medium-sized	TRBV7-2	15	TRBJ1-5	CASSLGDRGNQPQHF
-	TRBV9	15	TRBJ2-1	CASSVAGGDYNEQFF
medium-sized	TRBV20-1	11	TRBJ2-7	CSVSDSYEQYF
-	TRBV7-8	16	TRBJ2-1	CASSYPTSGRANEQFF
-	TRBV13	17	TRBJ2-3	CASSSQRAGASHMTQYF
medium-sized	TRBV15	15	TRBJ1-1	CATSRDLGLSTEAFF
medium-sized	TRBV12-3/TRBV12-4	16	TRBJ1-4	CASSLGQGGTNEKLFF
medium-sized	TRBV29-1	11	TRBJ1-2	CSVQTGDGYTF
-	TRBV19	13	TRBJ1-1	CASSLARDTEAFF
medium-sized	TRBV2	17	TRBJ1-2	CASSPPSPLGQDYGYTF
medium-sized	TRBV11-2	15	TRBJ2-7	CASTIARANLYEQYF
medium-sized	TRBV7-9	15	TRBJ2-7	CASSLALGETHEQYF
medium-sized	TRBV5-1	17	TRBJ2-1	CASSPRLAGGPSYEQFF
medium-sized	TRBV11-2	15	TRBJ2-1	CASSRLAGGYDEQFF
-	TRBV28	13	TRBJ2-2	CASSFGGSGELFF
-	TRBV4-1	16	TRBJ2-1	CASSTIAEASYNEQFF
medium-sized	TRBV20-1	14	TRBJ2-1	CSARLTSGGNEQFF
medium-sized	TRBV5-1	16	TRBJ2-7	CASSLVPTTGAYEQYF
-	TRBV20-1	16	TRBJ2-1	CSARDRRSGAYNEQFF
-	TRBV13	15	TRBJ1-5	CASSRGQGLGQPQHF
medium-sized	TRBV4-2	15	TRBJ2-7	CASSQRTVSSYEQYF
medium-sized	TRBV29-1	14	TRBJ2-5	CSVEVPSTWETQYF
medium-sized	TRBV24-1	12	TRBJ2-5	CATSDGRETQYF
medium-sized	TRBV7-3	14	TRBJ2-1	CASSDSGSGNEQFF
-	TRBV4-1	15	TRBJ2-7	CASSQLLAVSYEQYF
-	TRBV4-3	16	TRBJ2-1	CASSQDLGAGGNEQFF
-	TRBV5-6	14	TRBJ1-1	CASSRELRNTEAFF
medium-sized	TRBV7-9	15	TRBJ2-3	CASSLAPAEADTQYF
-	TRBV25-1	15	TRBJ1-1	CASSDPAAMNTEAFF
medium-sized	TRBV7-9	14	TRBJ1-1	CASSFGQGGTEAFF
medium-sized	TRBV3-1	16	TRBJ2-1	CASSQDQGAVYNEQFF
-	TRBV6-6	16	TRBJ1-5	CASSHAPGYSNQPQHF
medium-sized	TRBV27	17	TRBJ2-1	CASSLSPGLVSYNEQFF
medium-sized	TRBV18	15	TRBJ2-1	CASSPTSNTGNEQFF
-	TRBV13	13	TRBJ1-2	CASSLDRVYGYTF
medium-sized	TRBV11-3	13	TRBJ2-2	CASSSTESGELFF
-	TRBV27	12	TRBJ2-1	CASSLSGNEQFF